This T cell receptor beta chain was identified in a study of T-cell reconstitution after alpha-beta-depleted transplantation in children. Findings and limits, study-wide: Several hundred expanded graft clones reportedly were the source of alpha-beta T cells about two months after transplant. The high TCRbeta diversity at day 60 in some patients came from surviving recipient T cells and thymic progenitors. Newly generated T cells supplied most T-cell counts and diversity one year post-transplant.

The CDR3 is 16 residues long. Trimming at V came to 3 bases and at J to 9 bases, leaving 8 bases not matched to a gene. Per the germline V gene, CDR1 is SGHRS and CDR2 is YFSETQ. As it was prepared, the TCRbeta library received unique molecular identifiers. TCRdb passed the PCR reads through MiXCR, listing each CDR3 protein once. The sample consists of about 900,000 distinct CDR3 sequences, about 30% of them appearing once. Note on this clonotype: Its antigen is not known.

Sequencing was performed on PBMCs, mostly from graft donor cells, taken 360 days after TCRalphabeta/CD19-depleted stem cell transplant. This receptor was obtained from a boy younger than two who had a stem cell transplant for SCID, so the T cells may come from the graft donor. This rearrangement joins TRBV5-1 to TRBJ2-3; 15 bases agree with TRBD2. The CDR3 sequence: CASSSDVGTSGGTQYF. The CDR3, as DNA: TGCGCCAGCAGCTCAGATGTGGGGACTAGCGGGGGGACGCAGTATTTT.